This entry features one T cell receptor (beta chain) sequence. Its antigen is as yet unknown. The data belong to a study of blood T cells in healthy people across ages. Primers used in a second PCR of about 7 to 12 cycles were a sample-barcoded 5' primer and a J-beta primer mix. One entry per CDR3 protein results from TCRdb running MiXCR on the 5' RACE reads. The sample includes more than 700,000 distinct CDR3 sequences, about 53% of them seen just once. Trimming at V came to 8 bases and at J to 10 bases, leaving 11 bases not matched to a gene. The CDR3 runs to 12 residues. Germline values: CDR1 SQVTM, CDR2 ANQGSEA. Study-wide results and limits: Observed TCR beta diversity per million T cells went down as age went up. This fall followed a roughly linear course with age.

This chain joins TRBV29-1 and TRBJ2-1; 7 bases match TRBD2. The receptor was isolated from a man older than 75 in good health. Sequenced material: blood. The chain's CDR3 is CSTGEGKGEQFF. The CDR3 DNA follows: TGCAGCACTGGGGAGGGGAAAGGAGAGCAGTTCTTC.